This T cell receptor beta chain stems from a study of blood T cells in healthy people across ages. CDR1 SGHVS and CDR2 FQNEAQ come from the germline V gene. CDR3 length equals 14 residues. The V gene end was trimmed by 4 bases and the J gene end by 6 bases; junction bases not matched to a gene: 5. Together with a sample-barcoded 5' primer, a J-beta primer mix was included in a second PCR lasting about 7 to 11 cycles. TCRdb re-analysed the 5' RACE reads in MiXCR, keeping a single row per CDR3 protein. Seen here are around 500,000 distinct CDR3 sequences, about a quarter observed once, and the top ten hold under 4.5%. These data also formed part of another study, on T cells of mothers and their children.

The source is a boy aged 2 to 10 in good health. V is TRBV7-8 and J is TRBJ2-3; TRBD1 agrees at 9 bases. Sequencing was performed on blood. CDR3: CASSSTGGRDTQYF. CDR3 coding DNA: TGTGCCAGCAGCTCAACAGGGGGCCGGGATACGCAGTATTTT.